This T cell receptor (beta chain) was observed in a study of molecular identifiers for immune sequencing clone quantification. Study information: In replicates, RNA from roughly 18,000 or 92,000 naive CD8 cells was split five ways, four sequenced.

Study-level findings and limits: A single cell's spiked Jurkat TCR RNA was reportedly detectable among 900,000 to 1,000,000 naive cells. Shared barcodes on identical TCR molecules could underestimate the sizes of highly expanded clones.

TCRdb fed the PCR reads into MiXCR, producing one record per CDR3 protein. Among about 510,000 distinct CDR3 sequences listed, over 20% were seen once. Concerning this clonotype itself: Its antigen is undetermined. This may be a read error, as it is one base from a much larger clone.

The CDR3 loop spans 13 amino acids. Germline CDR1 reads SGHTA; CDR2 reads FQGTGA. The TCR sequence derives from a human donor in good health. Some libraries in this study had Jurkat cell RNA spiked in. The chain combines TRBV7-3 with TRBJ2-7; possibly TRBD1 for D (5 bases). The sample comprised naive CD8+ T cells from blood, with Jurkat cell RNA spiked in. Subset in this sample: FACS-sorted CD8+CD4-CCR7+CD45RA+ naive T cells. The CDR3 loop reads CTSSSGRGYEQYF. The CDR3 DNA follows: TGTACCAGCAGCTCCGGAAGGGGCTACGAGCAGTACTTC.